The T cell receptor beta chain under discussion was sequenced for a study of PD-1 blockade in classical Hodgkin lymphoma. All patients experienced relapse after autologous stem cell transplantation, and brentuximab vedotin exposure was variable. Data came from immunoSEQ multiplex PCR; TCRdb stores just in-frame clones and leaves some out. The data show roughly 70,000 clones, 71% seen once. The CDR3 contains 14 residues. CDR1 MNHEY and CDR2 SVGAGI come from the germline V gene. Trimming removed 9 bases from V and 0 bases from J, with 14 bases in between. In regard to this clone: Its antigen is not identified.

Regarding the study as a whole: The study reported lower baseline TCR diversity in newly diagnosed patients than in healthy donors.

Source: peripheral blood mononuclear cells (PBMCs), taken before the second cycle of nivolumab. The sequence came from a human donor with classical Hodgkin lymphoma. The J gene is TRBJ1-1, the V gene TRBV6-5, with TRBD1 as a possible D gene (6 bases). CDR3 coding DNA: TGTGCCAGTTCGACCAGGGGAGTGAACACTGAAGCTTTCTTT. Translation: CASSTRGVNTEAFF.